This T cell receptor (beta chain) is drawn from a study of blood T cell repertoires in COVID-19. Overall study: Collection of acute and convalescent COVID-19 samples took place in the United States, Italy and Spain. Nucleic acid was either cDNA or gDNA, and it came from T cells, B-cell-depleted T cells, or PBMCs.

Seattle patients were enrolled during active infection and followed longitudinally. From germline, CDR1 is SGHTA and CDR2 FQGNSA. The CDR3 consists of 16 residues. V was shortened by 2 bases and J by 1 base, with 13 bases between the two germline ends. As handled by the study authors: The authors estimated nucleated cell counts from reference gene primer amplification. Sequencing used immunoSEQ multiplex PCR; TCRdb keeps in-frame clones, though not all of them. V and J calls and clone size are those listed in that table; D and trimming were worked out from the DNA. The table has 270,000 or so clones, roughly 80% seen once; the top ten hold more than 1.4%. In this sample, this clone turned up a few times.

The chain uses TRBV7-2 and TRBJ2-3; unclear D gene. The clonotype comes from a human donor with COVID-19, enrolled during active disease. The donor label of this sample is uncertain. The sequencing sample was made of peripheral blood. As DNA, the CDR3 is TGTGCCAGCAGCTTATCCCCGGGTCCCCGCACAGATACGCAGTATTTT. Protein: CASSLSPGPRTDTQYF. Full variable domain (remainder filled in from reference TRBV7-2 and TRBJ2-3): GAGVSQSPSNKVTEKGKDVELRCDPISGHTALYWYRQSLGQGLEFLIYFQGNSAPDKSGLPSDRFSAERTGGSVSTLTIQRTQQEDSAVYLCASSLSPGPRTDTQYFGPGTRLTVL.